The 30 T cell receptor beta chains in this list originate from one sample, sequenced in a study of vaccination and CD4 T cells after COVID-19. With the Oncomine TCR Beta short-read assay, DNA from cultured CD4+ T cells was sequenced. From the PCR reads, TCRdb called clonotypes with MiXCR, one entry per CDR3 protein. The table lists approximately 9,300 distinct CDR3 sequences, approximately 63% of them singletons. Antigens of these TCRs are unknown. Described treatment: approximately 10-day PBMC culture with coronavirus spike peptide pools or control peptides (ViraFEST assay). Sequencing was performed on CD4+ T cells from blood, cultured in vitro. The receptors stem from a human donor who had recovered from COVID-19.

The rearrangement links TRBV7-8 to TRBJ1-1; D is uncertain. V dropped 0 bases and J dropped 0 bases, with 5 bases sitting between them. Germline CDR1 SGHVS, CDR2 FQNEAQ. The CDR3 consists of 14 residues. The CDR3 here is CASSLARLNTEAFF. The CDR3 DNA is TGTGCCAGCAGCTTAGCCAGGTTGAACACTGAAGCTTTCTTT.

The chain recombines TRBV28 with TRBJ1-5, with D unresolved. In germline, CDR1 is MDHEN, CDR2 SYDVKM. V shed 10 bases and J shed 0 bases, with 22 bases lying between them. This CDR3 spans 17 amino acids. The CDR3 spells CATVRLAEPYSNQPQHF. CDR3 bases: TGTGCCACCGTTCGTTTGGCAGAACCTTATAGCAATCAGCCCCAGCATTTT. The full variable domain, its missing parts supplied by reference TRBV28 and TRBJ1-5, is DVKVTQSSRYLVKRTGEKVFLECVQDMDHENMFWYRQDPGLGLRLIYFSYDVKMKEKGDIPEGYSVSREKKERFSLILESASTNQTSMYLCATVRLAEPYSNQPQHFGDGTRLSIL.

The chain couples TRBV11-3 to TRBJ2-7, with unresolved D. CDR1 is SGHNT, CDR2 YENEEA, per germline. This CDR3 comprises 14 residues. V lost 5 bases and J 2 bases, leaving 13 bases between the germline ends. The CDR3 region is CASSRRITPYEQYF. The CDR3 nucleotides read TGTGCCAGCAGCCGCAGGATAACCCCCTACGAGCAGTACTTC.

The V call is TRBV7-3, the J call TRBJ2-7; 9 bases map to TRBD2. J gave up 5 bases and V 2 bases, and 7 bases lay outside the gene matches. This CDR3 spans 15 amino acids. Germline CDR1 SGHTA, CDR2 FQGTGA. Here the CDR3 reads CASSLGLAGLDEQYF. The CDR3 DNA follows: TGTGCCAGCAGCTTAGGGCTAGCGGGACTCGACGAGCAGTACTTC.

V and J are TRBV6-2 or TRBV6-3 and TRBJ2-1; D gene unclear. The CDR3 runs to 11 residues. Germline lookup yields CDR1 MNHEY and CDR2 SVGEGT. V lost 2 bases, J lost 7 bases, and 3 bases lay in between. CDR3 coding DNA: TGTGCCAGCAGTTACAGTAATGAGCAGTTCTTC. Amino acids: CASSYSNEQFF.

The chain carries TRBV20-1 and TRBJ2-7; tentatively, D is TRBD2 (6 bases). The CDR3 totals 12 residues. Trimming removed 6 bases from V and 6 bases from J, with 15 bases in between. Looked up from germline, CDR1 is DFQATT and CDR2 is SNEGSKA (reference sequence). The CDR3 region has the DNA TGCAGTGCACTTTTCGGGGGTAGCGAGCAGTACTTC. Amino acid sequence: CSALFGGSEQYF.

In DNA, the CDR3 is TGCAGTGCTCAGCGCCAAGCGGGGGCAAACTACGAGCAGTACTTC. This encodes CSAQRQAGANYEQYF. The J gene is TRBJ2-7, the V gene TRBV20-1; 8 positions agree with TRBD2. CDR3 length equals 15 residues. Looked up from germline, CDR1 is DFQATT and CDR2 is SNEGSKA (reference sequence). The J segment lost 3 bases and the V segment lost 5 bases, leaving 12 bases of the junction unmatched.

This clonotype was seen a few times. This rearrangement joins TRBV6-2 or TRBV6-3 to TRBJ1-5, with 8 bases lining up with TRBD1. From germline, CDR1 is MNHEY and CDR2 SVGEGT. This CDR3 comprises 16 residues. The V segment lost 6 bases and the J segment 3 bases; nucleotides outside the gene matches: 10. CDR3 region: CASSPGGAVPNQPQHF. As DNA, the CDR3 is TGTGCCAGCAGCCCAGGGGGCGCGGTTCCCAATCAGCCCCAGCATTTT.

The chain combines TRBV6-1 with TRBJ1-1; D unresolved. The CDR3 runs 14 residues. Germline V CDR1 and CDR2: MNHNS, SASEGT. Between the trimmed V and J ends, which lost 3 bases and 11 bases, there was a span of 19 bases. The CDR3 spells CASSEPGNKEDAFF. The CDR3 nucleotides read TGTGCCAGCAGTGAGCCGGGGAACAAGGAAGATGCTTTCTTT.

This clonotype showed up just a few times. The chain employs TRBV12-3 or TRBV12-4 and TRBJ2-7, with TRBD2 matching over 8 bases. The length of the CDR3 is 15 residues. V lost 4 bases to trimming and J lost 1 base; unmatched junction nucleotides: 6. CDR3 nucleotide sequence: TGTGCCAGCAGTTCGGGACTAGACCTATCCTACGAGCAGTACTTC. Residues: CASSSGLDLSYEQYF.

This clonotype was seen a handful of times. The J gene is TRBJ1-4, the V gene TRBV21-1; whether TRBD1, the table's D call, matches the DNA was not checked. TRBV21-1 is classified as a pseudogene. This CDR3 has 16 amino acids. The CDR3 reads CASSKFQGALDEKLFF. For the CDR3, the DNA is TGTGCCAGCAGCAAATTTCAGGGGGCGTTAGATGAAAAACTGTTTTTT.

In nucleotides, the CDR3 is TGTGCCAGCAGTACCATCGGGACCTTCGGCGAGCAGTACTTC. Translating gives CASSTIGTFGEQYF. This chain connects TRBV28 to TRBJ2-7; the D gene could be TRBD1 or TRBD2 (5 bases each). The V gene's germline CDR1 is MDHEN and CDR2 SYDVKM. This CDR3 comprises 14 residues. V lost 5 bases, J lost 6 bases, and 17 bases lay in between.

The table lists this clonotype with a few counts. The CDR3 DNA reads as TGCAGTGCTAGAGATCCAAAAGGGGAGGGGGAAAAACTGTTTTTT. This codes for CSARDPKGEGEKLFF. The J gene is TRBJ1-4, the V gene TRBV20-1, with a tentative D call TRBD1 (5 bases). Trimming cost V 0 bases and J 8 bases, with 16 bases left between them. Germline assignment: CDR1 DFQATT and CDR2 SNEGSKA (reference sequence). The CDR3 spans 15 residues.

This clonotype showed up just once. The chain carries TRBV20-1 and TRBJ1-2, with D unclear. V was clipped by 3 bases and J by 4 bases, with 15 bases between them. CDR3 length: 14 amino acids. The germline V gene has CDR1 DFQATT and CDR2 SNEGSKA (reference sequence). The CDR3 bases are TGCAGTGCTAGTGGCGGGGTTGGTTTCTATGGCTACACCTTC. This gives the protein CSASGGVGFYGYTF.

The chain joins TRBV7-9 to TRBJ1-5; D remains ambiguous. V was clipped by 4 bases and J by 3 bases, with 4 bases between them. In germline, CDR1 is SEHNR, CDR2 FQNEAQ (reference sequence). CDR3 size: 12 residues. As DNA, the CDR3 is TGTGCCAGCAGCTCTCCCAATCAGCCCCAGCATTTT. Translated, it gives CASSSPNQPQHF.

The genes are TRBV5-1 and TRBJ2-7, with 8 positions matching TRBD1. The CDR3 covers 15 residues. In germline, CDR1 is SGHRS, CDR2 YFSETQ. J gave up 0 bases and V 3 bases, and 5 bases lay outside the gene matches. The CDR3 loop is CASSSQGAVSYEQYF. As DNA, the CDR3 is TGCGCCAGCAGCTCCCAGGGGGCGGTCTCCTACGAGCAGTACTTC.

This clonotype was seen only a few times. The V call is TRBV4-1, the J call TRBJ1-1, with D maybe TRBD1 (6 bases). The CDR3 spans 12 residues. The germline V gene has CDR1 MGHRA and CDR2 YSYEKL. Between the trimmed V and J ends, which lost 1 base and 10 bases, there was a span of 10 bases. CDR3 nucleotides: TGCGCCAGCAGCCAAGTAGGGGGAAGAGCTTTCTTT. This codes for CASSQVGGRAFF.

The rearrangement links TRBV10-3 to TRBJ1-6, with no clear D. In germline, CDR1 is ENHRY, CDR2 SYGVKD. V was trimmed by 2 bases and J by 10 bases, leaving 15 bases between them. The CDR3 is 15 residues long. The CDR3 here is CAISEPTLRFSPLHF. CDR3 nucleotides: TGTGCCATCAGTGAGCCAACTCTTCGCTTCTCACCCCTCCACTTT.

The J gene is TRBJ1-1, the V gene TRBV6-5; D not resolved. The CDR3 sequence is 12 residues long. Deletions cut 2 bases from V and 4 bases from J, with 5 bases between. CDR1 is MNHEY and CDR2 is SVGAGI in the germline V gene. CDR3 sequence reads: CASSYGGTEAFF. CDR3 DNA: TGTGCCAGCAGTTACGGCGGCACTGAAGCTTTCTTT.

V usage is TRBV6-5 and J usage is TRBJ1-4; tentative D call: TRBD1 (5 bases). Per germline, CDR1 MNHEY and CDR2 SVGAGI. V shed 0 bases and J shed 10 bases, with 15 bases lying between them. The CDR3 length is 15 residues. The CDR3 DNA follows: TGTGCCAGCAGTTACTCGGGGAGGGATCAGGGAAAACTGTTTTTT. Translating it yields CASSYSGRDQGKLFF.

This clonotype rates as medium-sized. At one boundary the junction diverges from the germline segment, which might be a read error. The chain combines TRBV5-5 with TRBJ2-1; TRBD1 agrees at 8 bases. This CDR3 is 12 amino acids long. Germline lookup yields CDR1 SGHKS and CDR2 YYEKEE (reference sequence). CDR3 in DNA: TGTGCCAGCAGCTCCGCAGGGGGCCTAGCACTCTTC. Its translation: CASSSAGGLALF.

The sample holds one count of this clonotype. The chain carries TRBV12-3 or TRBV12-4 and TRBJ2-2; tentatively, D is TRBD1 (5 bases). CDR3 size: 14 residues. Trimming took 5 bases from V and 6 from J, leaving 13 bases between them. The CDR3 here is CASSPGLGAGELFF. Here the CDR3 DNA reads TGTGCCAGCAGTCCGGGTTTAGGGGCCGGGGAGCTGTTTTTT.

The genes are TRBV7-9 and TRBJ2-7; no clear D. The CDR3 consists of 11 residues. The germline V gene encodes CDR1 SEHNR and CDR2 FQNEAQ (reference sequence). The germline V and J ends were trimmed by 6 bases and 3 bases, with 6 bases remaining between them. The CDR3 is CASSNIYEQYF. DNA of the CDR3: TGTGCCAGCAGTAACATCTACGAGCAGTACTTC. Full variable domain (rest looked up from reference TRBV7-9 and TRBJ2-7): DTGVSQNPRHKITKRGQNVTFRCDPISEHNRLYWYRQTLGQGPEFLTYFQNEAQLEKSRLLSDRFSAERPKGSFSTLEIQRTEQGDSAMYLCASSNIYEQYFGPGTRLTVT.

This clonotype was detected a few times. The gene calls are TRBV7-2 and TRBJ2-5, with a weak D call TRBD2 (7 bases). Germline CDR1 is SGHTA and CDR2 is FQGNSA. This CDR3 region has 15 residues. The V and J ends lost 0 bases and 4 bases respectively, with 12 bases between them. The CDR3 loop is CASSLAGGPGETQYF. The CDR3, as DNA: TGTGCCAGCAGCTTAGCGGGGGGGCCGGGAGAGACCCAGTACTTC.

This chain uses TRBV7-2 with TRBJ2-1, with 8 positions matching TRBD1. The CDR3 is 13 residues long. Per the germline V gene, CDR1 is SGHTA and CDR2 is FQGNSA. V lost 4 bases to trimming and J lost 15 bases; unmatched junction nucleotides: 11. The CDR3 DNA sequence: TGTGCCAGCAGCTCCGGGACAGGCCGCCGGCCGTTCTTC. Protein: CASSSGTGRRPFF.

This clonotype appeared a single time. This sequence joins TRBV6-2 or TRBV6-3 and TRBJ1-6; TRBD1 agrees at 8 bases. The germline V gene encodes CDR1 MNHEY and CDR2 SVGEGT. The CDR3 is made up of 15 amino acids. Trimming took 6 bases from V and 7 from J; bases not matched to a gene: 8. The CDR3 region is CASRRPGGQNSPLHF. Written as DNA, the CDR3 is TGTGCCAGCAGGAGACCAGGGGGCCAGAATTCACCCCTCCACTTT.

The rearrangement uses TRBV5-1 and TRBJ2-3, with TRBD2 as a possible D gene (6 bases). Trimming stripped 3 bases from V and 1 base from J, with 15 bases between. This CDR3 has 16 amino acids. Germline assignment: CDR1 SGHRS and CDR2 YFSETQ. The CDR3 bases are TGCGCCAGCAGCTCGGGGCCCTCGGGGGGCACAGATACGCAGTATTTT. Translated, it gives CASSSGPSGGTDTQYF.

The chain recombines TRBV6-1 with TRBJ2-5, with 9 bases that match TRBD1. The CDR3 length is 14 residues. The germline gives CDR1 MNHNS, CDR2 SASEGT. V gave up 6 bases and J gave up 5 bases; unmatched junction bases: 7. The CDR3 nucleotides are TGTGCCAGCAGCGTGACAGGGGGTTGGGAGACCCAGTACTTC. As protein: CASSVTGGWETQYF.

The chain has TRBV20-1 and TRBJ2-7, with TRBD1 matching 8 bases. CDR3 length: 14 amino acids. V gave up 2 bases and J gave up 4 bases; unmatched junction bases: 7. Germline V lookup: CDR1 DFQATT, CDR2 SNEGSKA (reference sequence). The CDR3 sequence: CSARIPGQAYEQYF. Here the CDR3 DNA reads TGCAGTGCTAGAATACCGGGACAGGCTTACGAGCAGTACTTC.

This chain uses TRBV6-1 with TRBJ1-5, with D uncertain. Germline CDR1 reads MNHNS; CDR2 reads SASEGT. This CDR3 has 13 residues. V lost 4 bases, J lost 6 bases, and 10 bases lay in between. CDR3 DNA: TGTGCCAGCAGTGGCACGGAGTTTCAGCCCCAGCATTTT. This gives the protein CASSGTEFQPQHF.